The next 22 T cell receptor beta chains were all read from a single sample in a study of blood T cells in healthy people across ages. Sample-barcoded 5' priming and a J-beta primer mix drove a second PCR of 7 to 11 cycles. One entry per CDR3 protein, called by TCRdb with MiXCR from the 5' RACE reads. This sample has around 970,000 distinct CDR3 sequences; around 54% occur once, and the top ten carry about a fifth. The sequencing sample was made of blood. The source of these receptors is a woman in her sixties in good health.

The rearrangement joins TRBV6-2 or TRBV6-3 to TRBJ1-2; D call uncertain. Trimming took off 4 bases at V and 8 bases at J, with 14 bases between the two ends. Germline loops: CDR1 MNHEY, CDR2 SVGEGT. The length of the CDR3 is 13 residues. CDR3 DNA sequence: TGTGCCAGCAGTTTGTTTCACAATCGAGGCTACACCTTC. Protein sequence: CASSLFHNRGYTF.

The chain has TRBV21-1 and TRBJ2-7. TRBV21-1 is reported as a pseudogene. This CDR3 is 12 amino acids long. The CDR3 DNA is TGTGCCAGCAGCAGATGGAACTACGAGCAGTACTTC. Amino acids: CASSRWNYEQYF.

This clonotype was detected a few times. The chain carries TRBV9 and TRBJ2-7; unclear D gene. This CDR3 comprises 14 residues. Germline V CDR1 and CDR2: SGDLS, YYNGEE. V lost 4 bases to trimming and J lost 3 bases, with 14 bases between them. CDR3 nucleotides: TGTGCCAGCAGCCCCGCGTATACGTTCTACGAGCAGTACTTC. This sequence encodes CASSPAYTFYEQYF.

The chain employs TRBV7-2 and TRBJ1-1; no clear D. V lost 2 bases and J lost 11, with 12 bases in between. Germline-derived CDR1 and CDR2 are SGHTA and FQGNSA. The CDR3 spans 12 residues. CDR3 nucleotide sequence: TGTGCCAGCAGCTTAAGGTTAGGGAGGGCTTTCTTT. It is translated as CASSLRLGRAFF.

The chain recombines TRBV7-2 with TRBJ2-7; no clear D. The CDR3 runs 14 residues. V lost 5 bases and J 6 bases, leaving 17 bases between the germline ends. Germline V CDR1 and CDR2: SGHTA, FQGNSA. CDR3 residues: CASSPVVMIAEQYF. Written as DNA, the CDR3 is TGTGCCAGCAGCCCCGTTGTGATGATTGCCGAGCAGTACTTC.

This clonotype occurred once. J is TRBJ2-5 and V is TRBV15; TRBD2 matches at 7 bases. The CDR3 spans 16 residues. Germline V lookup: CDR1 LNHNV, CDR2 YYDKDF (reference sequence). Trimming cost V 1 base and J 11 bases; bases outside gene matches: 16. This CDR3 reads CATSRGPSGRYNEQYF. The DNA for the CDR3 is TGTGCCACCAGCAGAGGCCCTAGCGGAAGATACAATGAGCAGTACTTC. The full variable domain, completed using reference TRBV15 and TRBJ2-5, is DAMVIQNPRYQVTQFGKPVTLSCSQTLNHNVMYWYQQKSSQAPKLLFHYYDKDFNNEADTPDNFQSRRPNTSFCFLDIRSPGLGDTAMYLCATSRGPSGRYNEQYFGPGTRLLVL.

The V and J genes are TRBV7-8 and TRBJ2-3; D not resolved. Trimming removed 1 base from V and 6 bases from J, with 14 bases in between. The CDR3 runs to 15 residues. CDR1 and CDR2 (germline): SGHVS, FQNEAQ. The CDR3 DNA reads TGTGCCAGCAGCTTAGGCAGGTTCATCAGGGATACGCAGTATTTT. It yields the protein CASSLGRFIRDTQYF.

V and J are TRBV20-1 and TRBJ2-4; TRBD1 or TRBD2 may be the D gene (5 bases each). Trimming left V 6 bases short and J 0 bases short, with 12 bases between. The CDR3 sequence is 14 residues long. The germline CDR1 and CDR2 sequences are DFQATT and SNEGSKA (reference sequence). The CDR3 is CSAPGGLAKNIQYF. CDR3 DNA sequence: TGCAGTGCCCCTGGGGGATTAGCCAAAAACATTCAGTACTTC.

The table lists this clonotype with a few counts. V gene TRBV12-3 or TRBV12-4 combines with J gene TRBJ1-2; no definite D call. Deletions cut 0 bases from V and 7 bases from J, with 12 bases between. The CDR3 length is 14 residues. The CDR3: CASSLAGIGFGYTF. CDR3 DNA: TGTGCCAGCAGTTTAGCCGGGATAGGGTTTGGCTACACCTTC.

This chain connects TRBV27 to TRBJ2-1; no clear D. The germline V gene has CDR1 MNHEY and CDR2 SMNVEV (reference sequence). V lost 6 bases, J lost 2 bases, and 8 bases lay in between. The CDR3 is made up of 13 amino acids. The CDR3 DNA is TGTGCCAGCAGACCTTGGACCTACAATGAGCAGTTCTTC. Amino acid sequence: CASRPWTYNEQFF.

This clonotype has a handful of counts. The rearrangement uses TRBV4-3 and TRBJ2-7, with TRBD2 matching 11 bases. CDR1 and CDR2 from the germline V gene are LGHNA and YSLEER. The CDR3 has 15 residues. V shed 0 bases and J 2 bases; nucleotides not matched to a gene: 0. Written as DNA, the CDR3 is TGCGCCAGCAGCCAAGAGGGACTAGCGGCCTACGAGCAGTACTTC. Amino acid sequence: CASSQEGLAAYEQYF.

A few counts support this clonotype. The J gene is TRBJ1-1, the V gene TRBV10-3, with 9 bases fitting TRBD1. Per the germline V gene, CDR1 is ENHRY and CDR2 is SYGVKD. The CDR3 sequence is 15 residues long. The V and J ends lost 6 bases and 1 base, in that order; junction bases with no gene match: 6. The chain's CDR3 is CAIRDGTGRNTEAFF. The CDR3 bases are TGTGCCATCAGGGACGGGACAGGGAGGAACACTGAAGCTTTCTTT.

The CDR3 is CASSLGGSHRQETQYF. Written as DNA, the CDR3 is TGCGCCAGCAGCTTGGGGGGCAGTCACCGTCAAGAGACCCAGTACTTC. The rearrangement joins TRBV5-1 to TRBJ2-5; tentative D call: TRBD1 (5 bases). The CDR3 is 16 amino acids. Germline V gene lookup returns CDR1 SGHRS and CDR2 YFSETQ. V was trimmed by 0 bases and J by 2 bases, leaving 14 bases between them. The entire variable domain, with the rest obtained from reference TRBV5-1 and TRBJ2-5, is as follows: KAGVTQTPRYLIKTRGQQVTLSCSPISGHRSVSWYQQTPGQGLQFLFEYFSETQRNKGNFPGRFSGRQFSNSRSEMNVSTLELGDSALYLCASSLGGSHRQETQYFGPGTRLLVL.

This clonotype was counted a single time. The chain joins TRBV28 to TRBJ2-7; 11 bases are a match to TRBD1. Germline V CDR1 and CDR2: MDHEN, SYDVKM. Losses at the gene ends were 6 bases for V and 6 bases for J; bases not matched to a gene: 10. CDR3 length equals 15 residues. The CDR3 DNA reads TGTGCCAGCAGGAGTGGGACAGGGGGGTGGGCCGAGCAGTACTTC. This translates into CASRSGTGGWAEQYF.

The chain joins TRBV7-9 to TRBJ2-2; D ambiguous. CDR1 is SEHNR, CDR2 FQNEAQ, per germline (reference sequence). The CDR3 runs 14 residues. V lost 0 bases to trimming and J lost 5 bases, with 7 bases between them. The CDR3 is CASSLAQETGELFF. The CDR3 DNA reads TGTGCCAGCAGCTTAGCGCAGGAGACCGGGGAGCTGTTTTTT. Using reference TRBV7-9 and TRBJ2-2 for the parts outside the CDR3, the full variable domain is DTGVSQNPRHKITKRGQNVTFRCDPISEHNRLYWYRQTLGQGPEFLTYFQNEAQLEKSRLLSDRFSAERPKGSFSTLEIQRTEQGDSAMYLCASSLAQETGELFFGEGSRLTVL.

The chain carries TRBV4-2 and TRBJ1-5, with D hard to call. Trimming pared 4 bases from V and 9 bases from J, leaving 16 bases between. The V gene's germline CDR1 is LGHNA and CDR2 YNFKEQ. This CDR3 contains 14 residues. CDR3 nucleotide sequence: TGTGCCAGCAGCCGCCAAGAGGCCCCTAGGCCCCAGCATTTT. This translates into CASSRQEAPRPQHF.

The genes are TRBV28 and TRBJ2-7, with D unclear. Deletions cut 3 bases from V and 0 bases from J, with 15 bases between. Germline V CDR1 and CDR2: MDHEN, SYDVKM. This CDR3 has 16 residues. CDR3 amino acids: CASSFPGRRSSYEQYF. The CDR3 region has the DNA TGTGCCAGCAGTTTCCCCGGACGCAGAAGCTCCTACGAGCAGTACTTC.

This clonotype was counted only a few times. This sequence joins TRBV6-2 or TRBV6-3 and TRBJ2-7; the D gene is possibly TRBD1 (6 bases). The germline V and J ends were trimmed by 6 bases and 3 bases, with 15 bases remaining between them. CDR3 length equals 14 residues. Germline CDR1 and CDR2: MNHEY and SVGEGT. CDR3 sequence reads: CASRPDRPVYEQYF. The CDR3 region has the DNA TGTGCCAGCAGGCCCGACAGGCCCGTCTACGAGCAGTACTTC.

The rearrangement uses TRBV4-1 and TRBJ2-1; TRBD2 agrees at 13 bases. CDR3 length equals 17 residues. Germline V CDR1 and CDR2: MGHRA, YSYEKL. J was trimmed by 9 bases and V by 2 bases; bases with no gene match: 10. CDR3 sequence reads: CASSQSGGLAGFCEQFF. The CDR3 DNA sequence: TGCGCCAGCAGCCAATCCGGGGGACTAGCGGGATTCTGTGAGCAGTTCTTC.

The chain couples TRBV20-1 to TRBJ1-6, with D perhaps matching TRBD1 (6 bases). Trimming left V 3 bases short and J 7 bases short, with 10 bases between. Germline loops: CDR1 DFQATT, CDR2 SNEGSKA (reference sequence). The CDR3 sequence is 13 residues long. The CDR3 is CSASHGGNSPLHF. The CDR3 DNA reads as TGCAGTGCTAGTCACGGGGGCAATTCACCCCTCCACTTT.

This sequence joins TRBV28 and TRBJ2-2; no clear D. Germline V gene sequence: CDR1 MDHEN, CDR2 SYDVKM. The CDR3 sequence is 13 residues long. Trimming shortened V by 7 bases and J by 6 bases, and 12 bases separated the two germline ends. The CDR3 region has the DNA TGTGCCAGCACGGCTAGTCCCCCCGGGGAGCTGTTTTTT. Translation gives CASTASPPGELFF.

The CDR3 DNA is TGTGCCAGCAGCTTAGGCGGGATCAGGAGCTACAATGAGCAGTTCTTC. Its translation: CASSLGGIRSYNEQFF. The V gene is TRBV7-3, the J gene TRBJ2-1; D is perhaps TRBD2 (6 bases). The CDR3 spans 16 residues. The germline CDR1 and CDR2 sequences are SGHTA and FQGTGA. V was cut by 2 bases and J by 3 bases, with 14 bases left in between.